This entry is about one T cell receptor (beta chain). What it binds is not known. Deletions cut 5 bases from V and 0 bases from J, with 10 bases between. The CDR3 is made up of 13 amino acids. Per the germline V gene, CDR1 is SQVTM and CDR2 is ANQGSEA. These data originate in a study of CD8+ T cells in alopecia areata. The study, taken as a whole, reports: Mice gave a clearer picture of TCR sharing than patients did, possibly for HLA-related reasons.

Extracted from the samples, RNA was reverse transcribed into cDNA to serve as the sequencing template. Sequencing used immunoSEQ multiplex PCR; TCRdb keeps in-frame clones, though not all of them. This table holds about 140,000 clones, about 60% found once. Sample: CD4+ T cells sorted from blood. The J gene is TRBJ1-2, the V gene TRBV29-1, with D unclear. The clonotype originates from a human donor in good health. CDR3 in DNA: TGCAGCGTTTCAAAGGGATCTAACTATGGCTACACCTTC. Encoded protein: CSVSKGSNYGYTF.